This T cell receptor (beta chain) was found in a study of cytomegalovirus exposure and HLA in healthy donors. Overall study findings and caveats: Three CMV-associated chains proved CMV antigen-specific in vitro.

This CDR3 region has 15 residues. Germline V CDR1 and CDR2: SEHNR, FQNEAQ (reference sequence). Trimming took off 3 bases at V and 4 bases at J, with 14 bases between the two ends. As to this clone: What it binds is not known.

TCRdb keeps only in-frame clones here, not all; method: immunoSEQ multiplex PCR. The sample comprises approximately 150,000 clones, less than 95% of which are singletons, and approximately 3% rests with the top ten. Sequences were obtained from PBMCs. V and J are TRBV7-9 and TRBJ2-3, with D possibly matching TRBD2 (5 bases). This TCR was sampled from a woman between 18 and 29 years old in good health and CMV-seropositive. The DNA for the CDR3 is TGTGCCAGCAGCTTGGGCGGGCTCCTGTCAGATACGCAGTATTTT. The encoded protein is CASSLGGLLSDTQYF.